What follows describes a single T cell receptor (beta chain). In the study's own analysis: Reference gene primer amplification gave estimated nucleated cell counts. Here immunoSEQ multiplex PCR was the method, and the copy in TCRdb shows in-frame clones only, minus some. Clone size and V and J calls were adopted from that table, with D and trimming inferred from the DNA. The table shows some 230,000 clones, with approximately 83% occurring only once. The germline V gene encodes CDR1 SGHVS and CDR2 FNYEAQ. V lost 0 bases to trimming and J lost 6 bases; unmatched junction nucleotides: 5. The CDR3 covers 15 residues. This entry belongs to a study of blood T cell repertoires in COVID-19. Study-level information: The analysed material was cDNA or gDNA that came from T cells, B-cell-depleted T cells, or PBMCs.

The sequence came from a woman between 50 and 59 years old with acute or convalescent COVID-19. The sample consisted of peripheral blood. The rearrangement joins TRBV7-6 to TRBJ2-7, with 10 bases aligning to TRBD2. CDR3 region: CASSLASGRISEQYF. CDR3 in DNA: TGTGCCAGCAGCTTAGCTAGCGGGAGGATAAGCGAGCAGTACTTC.